In this sample, the clone carrying this T cell receptor beta chain turned up a few times. Its cognate antigen is unknown. This specimen belongs to a study of T cells in Graves' hyperthyroidism and ophthalmopathy. Study-wide points: Before onset, by a median of approximately 6.2 months, the model predicted ophthalmopathy.

V dropped 6 bases and J dropped 7; count of bases not matched to a gene: 9. Germline lookup yields CDR1 MNHNS and CDR2 SASEGT. The CDR3 loop spans 16 amino acids. Amplification targeted TCR beta CDR3 regions from RNA transcripts. The HTBI primer set drove a first-round RT-PCR of the TCR CDR3. TCRdb used MiXCR to reprocess the multiplex PCR reads, holding one entry per CDR3 protein. This sample has over 400,000 distinct CDR3 sequences, with 20% to 25% found just once. This sequence originates from a woman aged 65 to 85 with Graves' ophthalmopathy. This chain joins TRBV6-1 and TRBJ2-1; 13 nucleotides agree with TRBD2. Specimen: blood. The CDR3 DNA follows: TGTGCCAGCAGCCGAACGACTAGCGGGAGGAGGAATGAGCAGTTCTTC. It specifies CASSRTTSGRRNEQFF.